The following is a T cell receptor (beta chain) sequence with its context. Its antigen specificity is not known. The record has no base qualities; no much larger clone is one base away. The record originates from a study of CD8 T cells in Susac syndrome (dated by TCRdb to between 2018 and 2021). As for the study more broadly: Among the Susac syndrome patients who were sequenced, clinically active disease was present in more than five and clinical remission was observed in eight. At the time of blood withdrawal, Susac syndrome patients were either therapy-naive, taking corticosteroids (with some also receiving IVIg), or on IVIg alone. Whether CD8+ T cell activation and differentiation in Susac syndrome was antigen driven was tested using repertoire sequencing. CD8+ T cell repertoire clonality was compared between about a dozen healthy donors, approximately 14 Susac syndrome patients and 15 multiple sclerosis patients.

The cysteine opens and the phenylalanine closes a CDR3 of 13 amino acids. The sequence is cut down to CDR3 DNA, 39 bases in frame from base 1. As encoded in the germline V gene, CDR1 is MDHEN while CDR2 is SYDVKM. V and J lose 7 bases and 1 base, and a span of 5 bases separates them. RNA was extracted using the RNeasy kit, and about 0.5 to 1 ug of the RNA was reverse transcribed with random hexamers. The immunoSEQ multiplex PCR assay, which covers 54 Vbeta and 13 Jbeta segments, was used to amplify TCR beta CDR3 regions. Bias from PCR amplification was corrected by using a synthetic template baseline for primer optimization and for computational correction. As for the authors' bioinformatics: Reads were annotated to V, D and J genes per IMGT and analyzed with immunoSEQ Analyzer, keeping only productive sequences. To calculate clonality, Shannon entropy was normalized by log2 of the number of productive unique sequences and then subtracted from one. For each patient and control, public and private clones were evaluated within the 100 most prevalent clones. Clones were defined as Susac-specific if absent from the healthy and MS cohorts, from more than 900 published viral clones and from other ImmuneACCESS disease sequences. TCRdb's own reprocessing of the public reads used fastp at Q25 and MiXCR and kept productive beta chains. Rows are unified per CDR3 protein, each entry keeping the most common DNA and genes. The V and J calls follow TCRdb's processing rather than the paper's. In all, the sample holds under 95,000 distinct CDR3 sequences, and approximately 95% of those were seen once. The ten largest clones represent roughly 0.46% of the sample.

Overall results and qualifications from the work: Some 15 and five Susac-specific public clones were found in the total CD8+ and CD8+ TEMRA repertoires, respectively. Clonal expansion was seen in Susac syndrome CD8+ repertoires, peaking in CD8+ TEMRA cells and being greater in clinically active patients than in remitting ones. The number of individuals in the TCR sequencing and HLA analysis was acknowledged as relatively small.

Peripheral blood CD8+ and CD4+ T cells from healthy donors, Susac syndrome patients and multiple sclerosis patients were profiled using high-throughput TCR beta sequencing. The Susac syndrome patients fulfilled recently defined diagnostic criteria for definite or probable disease. Bulk CD8+ and CD4+ T cells were purified by magnetic negative isolation, while CD8+ TEMRA cells were enriched using FACS. Blood was collected in EDTA tubes and processed within 24 hours, with PBMCs isolated through density gradient centrifugation. PBMCs intended for TCR sequencing were cryopreserved in liquid nitrogen and thawed later in a water bath at 37 degrees C. Purity of sorted or isolated CD4+, CD8+ and CD8+ TEMRA cells was at least 90%.

The origin of this receptor is a human donor with Susac syndrome. The material sequenced was CD8+ T cells from PBMCs. This receptor chain uses TRBV28 and TRBJ2-6; the D gene cannot be named for sure. At the DNA level, the sequence is TGTGCCAGCATCCAATCTGGGGCCAACGTCCTGACTTTC. Its protein is CASIQSGANVLTF.